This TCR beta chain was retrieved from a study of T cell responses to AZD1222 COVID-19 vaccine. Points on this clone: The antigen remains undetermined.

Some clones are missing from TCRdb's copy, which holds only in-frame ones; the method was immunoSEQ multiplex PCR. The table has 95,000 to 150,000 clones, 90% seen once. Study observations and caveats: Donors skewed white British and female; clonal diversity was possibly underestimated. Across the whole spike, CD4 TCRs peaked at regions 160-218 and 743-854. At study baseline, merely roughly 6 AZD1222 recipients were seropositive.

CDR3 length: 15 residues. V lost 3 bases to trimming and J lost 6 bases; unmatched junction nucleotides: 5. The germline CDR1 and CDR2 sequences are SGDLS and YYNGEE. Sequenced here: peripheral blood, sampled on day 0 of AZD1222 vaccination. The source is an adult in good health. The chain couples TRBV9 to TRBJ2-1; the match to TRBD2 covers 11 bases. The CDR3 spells CASSASGTSGNEQFF. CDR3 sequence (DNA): TGTGCCAGCAGCGCATCCGGGACTAGCGGCAATGAGCAGTTCTTC.